Sequencing of this T cell receptor (beta chain) was carried out in a study of OX40 agonist ivuxolimab in advanced cancers. Overall study: The study treated patients with ivuxolimab, an agonistic anti-OX40 (CD134) antibody. Whole-study findings and limits: CD8+ T cells averaged more expanded clones than CD4+. At 0.1 to 3.0 mg/kg and by week 6, clonal expansion occurred in CD4+ and CD8+ blood T cells.

Profiled with immunoSEQ multiplex PCR; TCRdb holds only in-frame clones, not every one. The sample includes tens of thousands of clones, about 91% seen only once; the top ten take approximately 2.9%. As regards this clone: The antigen remains unidentified.

Trimming left V 5 bases short and J 4 bases short, with 20 bases between. The CDR3 contains 16 residues. CDR1 is MDHEN, CDR2 SYDVKM, per germline. Sequenced here: CD4+ or CD8+ T cells sorted from blood, sampled in a trial of the OX40 agonist ivuxolimab. The chain is built from TRBV28 and TRBJ1-2; the D gene is possibly TRBD1 (6 bases). This receptor was obtained from an adult with an advanced solid tumor such as melanoma, head and neck, liver or kidney cancer. The CDR3 here is CASSPPPSGQRYGYTF. CDR3 nucleotide sequence: TGTGCCAGCAGTCCCCCCCCATCGGGACAACGCTATGGCTACACCTTC.